These 24 T cell receptor beta chains were all obtained from the same sample, sequenced in a study of T cell responses to AZD1222 COVID-19 vaccine. Only in-frame clones appear in the TCRdb table, and some are missing; sequencing was by immunoSEQ multiplex PCR. This table has tens of thousands of clones, about 78% appearing once. Sequencing used peripheral blood, obtained on day 0 of AZD1222 vaccination. Every receptor here comes from an adult in good health.

V is TRBV27 and J is TRBJ2-1; D perhaps matches TRBD2 (6 bases). The CDR3 is 15 amino acids. Trimming pared 5 bases from V and 4 bases from J, leaving 15 bases between. CDR1 MNHEY and CDR2 SMNVEV come from the germline V gene (reference sequence). CDR3: CASSPTGAGYNEQFF. The DNA of the CDR3 is TGTGCCAGCAGTCCCACCGGTGCGGGGTACAATGAGCAGTTCTTC.

V usage is TRBV29-1 and J usage is TRBJ2-5; D unresolved. CDR1 and CDR2 from the germline V gene are SQVTM and ANQGSEA. This CDR3 has 10 amino acids. V was pared by 6 bases and J by 1 base, with 3 bases between. This CDR3 is CSVSQETQYF. CDR3 DNA sequence: TGCAGCGTCTCCCAAGAGACCCAGTACTTC.

The chain combines TRBV2 with TRBJ1-5; D gene ambiguous. CDR3 size: 12 residues. Per the germline V gene, CDR1 is SNHLY and CDR2 is FYNNEI. V shed 6 bases and J shed 7 bases, with 10 bases lying between them. CDR3 DNA: TGTGCCAGCAGCGGGGATGGGCAGCCCCAGCATTTT. Translating gives CASSGDGQPQHF.

V is TRBV15 and J is TRBJ1-1; no firm D call. Germline CDR1 is LNHNV and CDR2 is YYDKDF (reference sequence). Trimming took 0 bases from V and 8 from J, leaving 7 bases between them. This CDR3 is 12 amino acids long. CDR3 nucleotides: TGTGCCACCAGCAGAGATGCCCTCGAAGCTTTCTTT. Encoded protein: CATSRDALEAFF.

V and J are TRBV15 and TRBJ2-7; 8 bases fit TRBD1. Germline V gene lookup returns CDR1 LNHNV and CDR2 YYDKDF (reference sequence). The CDR3 spans 15 residues. V lost 0 bases to trimming and J lost 4 bases; unmatched junction nucleotides: 5. The CDR3 region is CATSRDPGTGYEQYF. The CDR3 DNA follows: TGTGCCACCAGCAGAGATCCCGGGACAGGATACGAGCAGTACTTC.

The gene calls are TRBV15 and TRBJ1-6, with D possibly being TRBD1 (5 bases). CDR1 LNHNV and CDR2 YYDKDF come from the germline V gene (reference sequence). The V and J ends lost 1 base and 5 bases respectively, with 12 bases between them. There are 16 residues in the CDR3. CDR3 DNA sequence: TGTGCCACCAGCAGAGCTCCGGGGCTCGATAATTCACCCCTCCACTTT. Its translation is CATSRAPGLDNSPLHF.

This chain uses TRBV5-1 with TRBJ1-1; D unresolved. V was pared by 0 bases and J by 1 base, with 10 bases between. Per germline, CDR1 SGHRS and CDR2 YFSETQ. The CDR3 runs to 15 residues. CDR3 nucleotides: TGCGCCAGCAGCTTGGAGGCAGCGCCGAACACTGAAGCTTTCTTT. Residues: CASSLEAAPNTEAFF. The full variable domain, completed using reference TRBV5-1 and TRBJ1-1, is KAGVTQTPRYLIKTRGQQVTLSCSPISGHRSVSWYQQTPGQGLQFLFEYFSETQRNKGNFPGRFSGRQFSNSRSEMNVSTLELGDSALYLCASSLEAAPNTEAFFGQGTRLTVV.

The rearrangement links TRBV5-6 to TRBJ1-1; D ambiguous. Germline V lookup: CDR1 SGHDT, CDR2 YYEEEE. This CDR3 has 15 residues. Between the trimmed V and J ends, which lost 3 bases and 1 base, there was a span of 13 bases. In DNA form, the CDR3 reads TGTGCCAGCAGCTCCTTCCTGAGTACGAACACTGAAGCTTTCTTT. Translated, it gives CASSSFLSTNTEAFF.

The chain's CDR3 is CASSAEADPYNEQFF. Written as DNA, the CDR3 is TGTGCCAGCAGCGCTGAAGCGGACCCCTACAATGAGCAGTTCTTC. The V call is TRBV9, the J call TRBJ2-1, with a weak D call TRBD2 (5 bases). With 3 bases removed from V and 2 bases from J, the gap between germline ends came to 12 bases. Germline values: CDR1 SGDLS, CDR2 YYNGEE. The CDR3 covers 15 residues.

V usage is TRBV4-3 and J usage is TRBJ2-2, with a possible D match to TRBD2 (6 bases). Germline V gene data show CDR1 as LGHNA and CDR2 as YSLEER. V dropped 0 bases and J dropped 6 bases, with 23 bases sitting between them. CDR3 length equals 19 residues. The DNA for the CDR3 is TGCGCCAGCAGCCAAGATCTTGGGGCAGCAGACGGGGGTTCCGGGGAGCTGTTTTTT. Protein: CASSQDLGAADGGSGELFF.

V usage is TRBV29-1 and J usage is TRBJ1-1; D is unresolved. The V gene's germline CDR1 is SQVTM and CDR2 ANQGSEA. The CDR3 totals 12 residues. With 4 bases removed from V and 0 bases from J, the gap between germline ends came to 6 bases. CDR3 protein: CSVAAMNTEAFF. The DNA of the CDR3 is TGCAGCGTTGCAGCCATGAACACTGAAGCTTTCTTT.

The chain combines TRBV28 with TRBJ2-7; no clear D gene. CDR3 length equals 14 residues. Trimming pared 5 bases from V and 6 bases from J, leaving 17 bases between. The germline V gene encodes CDR1 MDHEN and CDR2 SYDVKM. CDR3 region: CASSLTTIPCEQYF. CDR3 sequence (DNA): TGTGCCAGCAGTCTAACTACAATTCCTTGCGAGCAGTACTTC.

This chain joins TRBV5-1 and TRBJ2-7; no clear D. V was shortened by 0 bases and J by 4 bases, with 8 bases between the two germline ends. Per the germline V gene, CDR1 is SGHRS and CDR2 is YFSETQ. The CDR3 is 13 amino acids. Written as DNA, the CDR3 is TGCGCCAGCAGCTTGGAAAGGCCTTACGAGCAGTACTTC. It specifies CASSLERPYEQYF.

The CDR3 sequence is CASSLQGALGWTEAFF. CDR3 sequence (DNA): TGTGCCAGCAGCCTCCAGGGGGCGCTAGGGTGGACTGAAGCTTTCTTT. This rearrangement joins TRBV2 to TRBJ1-1, with TRBD1 matching 8 bases. This CDR3 comprises 16 residues. The ends lost 6 bases at V and 5 bases at J; junction bases unmatched: 14. CDR1 SNHLY and CDR2 FYNNEI come from the germline V gene.

The chain employs TRBV2 and TRBJ1-4; no reliable D call. CDR3 size: 15 residues. V lost 6 bases to trimming and J lost 5 bases, with 16 bases between them. Germline V gives CDR1 SNHLY, CDR2 FYNNEI. The DNA for the CDR3 is TGTGCCAGCAGCCGGGAGGCAAACCCAAATGAAAAACTGTTTTTT. Translating it yields CASSREANPNEKLFF. Based on the CDR3 plus reference TRBV2 and TRBJ1-4, the full variable domain is EPEVTQTPSHQVTQMGQEVILRCVPISNHLYFYWYRQILGQKVEFLVSFYNNEISEKSEIFDDQFSVERPDGSNFTLKIRSTKLEDSAMYFCASSREANPNEKLFFGSGTQLSVL.

CDR3 coding DNA: TGTGCCAGCAGCCCAGGACTAGCGGGGTACGAGCAGTACTTC. It yields the protein CASSPGLAGYEQYF. The chain combines TRBV7-9 with TRBJ2-7, with 12 bases fitting TRBD2. From germline, CDR1 is SEHNR and CDR2 FQNEAQ (reference sequence). V trimming: 5 bases; J trimming: 4 bases; junction bases outside the gene matches: 3. The CDR3 is 14 residues long.

This clone appeared once. This rearrangement joins TRBV7-9 to TRBJ1-2; a weak D match, TRBD1 (6 bases). Germline lookup yields CDR1 SEHNR and CDR2 FQNEAQ (reference sequence). CDR3 length: 13 residues. V was trimmed by 6 bases and J by 4 bases, leaving 12 bases between them. Written as DNA, the CDR3 is TGTGCCAGCAGTTCTACAGGGACCTATGGCTACACCTTC. The encoded protein is CASSSTGTYGYTF.

Only one count was recorded for this clone. This rearrangement joins TRBV19 to TRBJ1-4; tentatively, D is TRBD1 (5 bases). Trimming cost V 6 bases and J 4 bases, with 6 bases left between them. CDR1 and CDR2 (germline): LNHDA, SQIVND (reference sequence). This CDR3 is built from 12 residues. CDR3: CASRGGNEKLFF. The CDR3 DNA sequence: TGTGCCAGTAGGGGGGGTAATGAAAAACTGTTTTTT.

V is TRBV7-2 and J is TRBJ1-5; no reliable D call. From germline, CDR1 is SGHTA and CDR2 FQGNSA. The V gene lost 3 bases and the J gene lost 9 bases, with 6 bases spanning the gap. CDR3 length equals 11 residues. The CDR3 is CASSFSWPQHF. CDR3 in DNA: TGTGCCAGCAGCTTCTCGTGGCCCCAGCATTTT.

The chain joins TRBV4-1 to TRBJ2-1, with 8 bases matching TRBD2. Germline loops: CDR1 MGHRA, CDR2 YSYEKL. Germline trimming cut 3 bases from V and 0 bases from J; bases unmatched to any gene: 7. The CDR3 has 17 residues. The CDR3 DNA is TGCGCCAGCAGCCATCTACAGCGGGGGAGCTCCTACAATGAGCAGTTCTTC. This gives the protein CASSHLQRGSSYNEQFF.

This clone was counted only a few times. The chain has TRBV28 and TRBJ1-5; 8 bases map to TRBD1. J gave up 2 bases and V 4 bases, and 4 bases lay outside the gene matches. Germline V lookup: CDR1 MDHEN, CDR2 SYDVKM. CDR3 length: 15 amino acids. Written as DNA, the CDR3 is TGTGCCAGCAGTTCGACAGGGGCTGGCAATCAGCCCCAGCATTTT. Encoded protein: CASSSTGAGNQPQHF.

This clone was seen a handful of times. The chain links TRBV9 to TRBJ1-2, with 10 bases that match TRBD1. This CDR3 region has 16 residues. Germline trimming cut 5 bases from V and 2 bases from J; bases unmatched to any gene: 9. The germline V gene has CDR1 SGDLS and CDR2 YYNGEE. CDR3 in DNA: TGTGCCAGCAGTCGTCATGACAGGGGGCTAAACTATGGCTACACCTTC. This gives the protein CASSRHDRGLNYGYTF.

The chain recombines TRBV29-1 with TRBJ1-2; D remains unclear. Per the germline V gene, CDR1 is SQVTM and CDR2 is ANQGSEA. This CDR3 spans 12 amino acids. Trimming took off 5 bases at V and 3 bases at J, with 10 bases between the two ends. The CDR3 loop reads CSVSTGDYGYTF. CDR3 coding DNA: TGCAGCGTTTCGACCGGGGACTATGGCTACACCTTC.

The genes are TRBV6-2 or TRBV6-3 and TRBJ2-3; D perhaps matches TRBD2 (6 bases). The CDR3 loop spans 14 amino acids. The germline V gene encodes CDR1 MNHEY and CDR2 SVGEGT. Trimming shortened V by 5 bases and J by 6 bases, and 15 bases separated the two germline ends. CDR3 protein: CASSPRDSRDTQYF. For the CDR3, the DNA is TGTGCCAGCAGTCCCCGGGACTCCCGCGATACGCAGTATTTT.